The present entry profiles one T cell receptor (beta chain) with its context. As originally analysed: Researchers report that nucleated cell counts were estimated from reference gene primer amplification. Sequencing used immunoSEQ multiplex PCR; TCRdb keeps in-frame clones, though not all of them. Clone size and the V and J calls come from that table; the DNA yielded D and trimming. The repertoire holds hundreds of thousands of clones, with around 86% as singletons. The CDR3 spans 13 residues. V shed 10 bases and J 8 bases; nucleotides not matched to a gene: 11. Germline values: CDR1 SNHLY, CDR2 FYNNEI. The sample belongs to a study of blood T cell repertoires in COVID-19. Study details: Nucleic acid was either cDNA or gDNA, and it came from T cells, B-cell-depleted T cells, or PBMCs.

The sequenced sample consisted of PBMCs or T cells enriched from blood (not recorded which). This TCR was recovered from a middle-aged man who had recovered from COVID-19. The V call is TRBV2, the J call TRBJ2-1; 7 bases match TRBD2. The CDR3 DNA reads as TGTGCCACCCAGAGACTAGCCTCCCATGAGCAGTTCTTC. It encodes CATQRLASHEQFF.